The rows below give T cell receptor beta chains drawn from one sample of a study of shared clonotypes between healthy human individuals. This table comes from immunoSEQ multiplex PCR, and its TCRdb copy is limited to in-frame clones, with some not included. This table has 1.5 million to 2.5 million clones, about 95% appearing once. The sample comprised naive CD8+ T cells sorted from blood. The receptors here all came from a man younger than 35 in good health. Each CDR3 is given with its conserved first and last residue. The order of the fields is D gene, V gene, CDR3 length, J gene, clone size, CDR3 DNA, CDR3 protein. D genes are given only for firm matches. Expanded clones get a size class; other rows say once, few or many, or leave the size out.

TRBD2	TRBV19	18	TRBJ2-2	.	TGTGCCAGTAGTATCCTTGCTTGGACTAGCGGCTACACCGGGGAGCTGTTTTTT	CASSILAWTSGYTGELFF
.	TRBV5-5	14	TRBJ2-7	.	TGTGCCAGCAGTTCGGACGGAGCTCCCTACGAGCAGTACTTC	CASSSDGAPYEQYF
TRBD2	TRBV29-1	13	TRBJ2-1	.	TGCAGCGCCCTACTAGCGGGGTACAATGAGCAGTTCTTC	CSALLAGYNEQFF
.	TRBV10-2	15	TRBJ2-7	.	TGCGCCAGCAGTGAACAGAACAGGGGAGGCTACGAGCAGTACTTC	CASSEQNRGGYEQYF
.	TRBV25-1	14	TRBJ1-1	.	TGTGCCAGCAGCCGAACGGGTGTGAACACTGAAGCTTTCTTT	CASSRTGVNTEAFF
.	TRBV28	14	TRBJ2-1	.	TGTGCCAGCAGACCCAGAGACTTGCACAATGAGCAGTTCTTC	CASRPRDLHNEQFF
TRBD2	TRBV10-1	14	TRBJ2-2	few	TGCGCCAGCTCGGGACTAGCGGGAGGAGGGGAGCTGTTTTTT	CASSGLAGGGELFF
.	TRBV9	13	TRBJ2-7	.	TGTGCCAGCAGCGAAGCCGGATCCTACGAGCAGTACTTC	CASSEAGSYEQYF
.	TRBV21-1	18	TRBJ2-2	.	TGTGCCAGCACCCGCGGCGGGATCTTGGGTGGGAACACCGGGGAGCTGTTTTTT	CASTRGGILGGNTGELFF
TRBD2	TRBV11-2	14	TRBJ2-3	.	TGTGCCAGCAGCAGGACTAGCGGGAGAGATACGCAGTATTTT	CASSRTSGRDTQYF
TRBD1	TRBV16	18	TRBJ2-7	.	TGTGCCAGCAGCCAATCTTCGGCAGGGGGAACTCCCTCCTACGAGCAGTACTTC	CASSQSSAGGTPSYEQYF
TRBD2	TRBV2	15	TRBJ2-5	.	TGTGCCAGCAGCGGGACTAGCGGCCAACAAGAGACCCAGTACTTC	CASSGTSGQQETQYF
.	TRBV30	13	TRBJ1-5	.	TGTGCCTGGAGCGCCAACCATTATCAGCCCCAGCATTTT	CAWSANHYQPQHF
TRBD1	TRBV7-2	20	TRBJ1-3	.	TGTGCCAGCAGCTTAGCCGGGACAGGGCAAGAGGCCCAACCTGGAAACACCATATATTTT	CASSLAGTGQEAQPGNTIYF
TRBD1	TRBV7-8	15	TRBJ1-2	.	TGTGCCAGCAGCGTCGGGACAGACACTAACTATGGCTACACCTTC	CASSVGTDTNYGYTF
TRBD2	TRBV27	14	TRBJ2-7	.	TGTGCCAGCAGTTTAGGGGGAGGGGTATACGAGCAGTACTTC	CASSLGGGVYEQYF
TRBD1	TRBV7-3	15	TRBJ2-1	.	TGTGCCAGCAGCCTTACAGGGGGCACTTACAATGAGCAGTTCTTC	CASSLTGGTYNEQFF
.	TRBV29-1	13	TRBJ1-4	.	TGCAGCGTTGAAGTGGGCGCGGACGAAAAACTGTTTTTT	CSVEVGADEKLFF
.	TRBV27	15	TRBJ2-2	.	TGTGCCAGCAGTTTAAGGGAGGGGGTTGCCGGGGAGCTGTTTTTT	CASSLREGVAGELFF
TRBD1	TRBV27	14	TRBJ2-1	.	TGTGCCAGCACCGACAGGGTGAATTCGGGTGAGCAGTTCTTC	CASTDRVNSGEQFF
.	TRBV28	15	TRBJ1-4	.	TGTGCCAGCAGTTTAGAGGGGGGGTTCGATGAAAAACTGTTTTTT	CASSLEGGFDEKLFF
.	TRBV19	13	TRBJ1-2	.	TGTGCCAGTAGTCACTCGCTGCTAGATGGCTACACCTTC	CASSHSLLDGYTF
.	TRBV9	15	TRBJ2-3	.	TGTGCCAGCAGCGGGGGGCCCGGGGCCGCAGATACGCAGTATTTT	CASSGGPGAADTQYF
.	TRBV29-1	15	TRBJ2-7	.	TGCAGCGTTGAGACTAGCCAGGGGAGCTCCTACGAGCAGTACTTC	CSVETSQGSSYEQYF
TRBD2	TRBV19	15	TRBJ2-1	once	TGTGCCAGTAGTATAGATCTCGAAGCGGGAGATGGGCAGTTCTTC	CASSIDLEAGDGQFF
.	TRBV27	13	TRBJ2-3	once	TGTGCCAGCAGCCCGACGCCGGGTGATACGCAGTATTTT	CASSPTPGDTQYF
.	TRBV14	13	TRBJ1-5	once	TGTGCCAGCAGCCAGGGGGATGCTCAGCCCCAGCATTTT	CASSQGDAQPQHF
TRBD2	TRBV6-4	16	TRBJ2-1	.	TGTGCCAGCAGCGACAGGGGAGCGGGAGGGCCGCATGAGCAGTTCTTC	CASSDRGAGGPHEQFF
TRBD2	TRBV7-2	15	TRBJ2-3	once	TGTGCCAGCAGCCCCCTCGCGGGAGTTTGGGATACGCAGTATTTT	CASSPLAGVWDTQYF
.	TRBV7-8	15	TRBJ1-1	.	TGTGCCAGCACCTCCTCAGAGGAGGAGAACACTGAAGCTTTCTTT	CASTSSEEENTEAFF
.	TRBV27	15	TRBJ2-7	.	TGTGCCAGCAGTTTAGCCTCTACCGGGGTCGACGAGCAGTACTTC	CASSLASTGVDEQYF
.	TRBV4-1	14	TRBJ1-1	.	TGCGCCAGCAGCCTCCTGTGGGATGGCACTGAAGCTTTCTTT	CASSLLWDGTEAFF
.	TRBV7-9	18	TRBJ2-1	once	TGTGCCAGCAGCTCCTCTGTCCGGGACCTTTTGAGTTACAATGAGCAGTTCTTC	CASSSSVRDLLSYNEQFF